The TCR beta chain under discussion was sequenced for a study of lymphopenia after photon versus proton radiotherapy. Findings and caveats of the study: Post-nadir diversity loss with photons came from oligoclonal expansion, particularly CD8+ Temra cells. Better survival with proton therapy was suggested as possible, not demonstrated. Proton therapy kept repertoires fairly stable, unlike photons, which gained effector/memory cells.

Clones were read by immunoSEQ multiplex PCR, and TCRdb kept only the in-frame ones, dropping some. Here the sample spans about 70,000 clones, about 90% being singletons. As to this clone: Its antigen is not identified.

Germline V gene lookup returns CDR1 SGHKS and CDR2 YYEKEE (reference sequence). The CDR3 is 12 amino acids. V lost 1 base to trimming and J lost 2 bases, with 2 bases between them. This rearrangement joins TRBV5-5 to TRBJ2-3; D not certain. The receptor was isolated from a man aged 80 or over with esophageal cancer. Material: peripheral blood, obtained from a patient treated with proton-based radiotherapy. The CDR3 DNA reads as TGTGCCAGCAGCTTGACCACAGATACGCAGTATTTT. Protein sequence: CASSLTTDTQYF.